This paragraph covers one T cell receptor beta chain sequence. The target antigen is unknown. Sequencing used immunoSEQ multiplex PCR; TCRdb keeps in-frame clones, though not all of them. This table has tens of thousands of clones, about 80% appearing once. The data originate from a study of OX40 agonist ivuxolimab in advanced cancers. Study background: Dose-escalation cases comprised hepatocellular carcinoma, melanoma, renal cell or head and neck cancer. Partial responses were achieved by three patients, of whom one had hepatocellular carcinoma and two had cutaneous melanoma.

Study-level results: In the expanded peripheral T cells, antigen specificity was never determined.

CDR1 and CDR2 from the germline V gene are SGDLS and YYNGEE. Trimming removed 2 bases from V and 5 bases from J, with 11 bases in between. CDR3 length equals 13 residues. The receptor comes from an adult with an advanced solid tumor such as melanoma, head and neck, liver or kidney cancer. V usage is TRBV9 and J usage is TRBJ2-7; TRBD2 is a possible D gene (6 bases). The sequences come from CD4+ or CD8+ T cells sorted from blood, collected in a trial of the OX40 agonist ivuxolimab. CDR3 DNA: TGTGCCAGCAGCGTGGCCGGGGGAAACGAGCAGTACTTC. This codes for CASSVAGGNEQYF.